These 27 T cell receptor beta chains were sequenced from one sample in a study of blood T cell repertoires in COVID-19. Assay used: immunoSEQ multiplex PCR; TCRdb lists only in-frame clones, some missing. The sample contains 140,000 to 150,000 clones, 80% to 90% of which appear only once. The sequencing sample was made of peripheral blood. The receptors shown here come from a man aged 60-69 years with active or convalescent COVID-19.

This rearrangement joins TRBV5-1 to TRBJ1-1; 7 nucleotides align to TRBD1. The germline gives CDR1 SGHRS, CDR2 YFSETQ. The CDR3 totals 14 residues. V was clipped by 0 bases and J by 4 bases; unmatched bases: 3. CDR3 coding DNA: TGCGCCAGCAGCTTGGCTGCAGGGGGCACTGAAGCTTTCTTT. Its protein product is CASSLAAGGTEAFF.

This chain uses TRBV5-1 with TRBJ1-1; 7 bases are a match to TRBD1. The CDR3 runs to 13 residues. Germline assignment: CDR1 SGHRS and CDR2 YFSETQ. After removal of 7 bases from V and 5 bases from J, the junction contained 8 bases not matched to a gene. The CDR3 here is CASVGGARTEAFF. Here the CDR3 DNA reads TGCGCCAGCGTAGGGGGCGCGAGGACTGAAGCTTTCTTT.

The chain links TRBV13 to TRBJ2-4, with 8 bases identical to TRBD2. The J segment lost 7 bases and the V segment lost 3 bases, leaving 2 bases of the junction unmatched. This CDR3 comprises 13 residues. Germline CDR1 is PRHDT and CDR2 is FYEKMQ (reference sequence). The CDR3 nucleotides are TGTGCCAGCAGCTTCGGGAGGGCCAACATTCAGTACTTC. It encodes CASSFGRANIQYF.

The chain employs TRBV27 and TRBJ2-7, with 8 bases aligning to TRBD1. Looked up from germline, CDR1 is MNHEY and CDR2 is SMNVEV (reference sequence). V lost 3 bases to trimming and J lost 6 bases; unmatched junction nucleotides: 1. This CDR3 spans 12 amino acids. The CDR3 sequence: CASSFTGGEQYF. CDR3 DNA sequence: TGTGCCAGCAGTTTCACAGGGGGCGAGCAGTACTTC.

The chain has TRBV27 and TRBJ1-3; D gene unclear. Trimming shortened V by 5 bases and J by 0 bases, and 8 bases separated the two germline ends. The CDR3 extends over 14 amino acids. From germline, CDR1 is MNHEY and CDR2 SMNVEV (reference sequence). This CDR3 reads CASSPLSSGNTIYF. CDR3 in DNA: TGTGCCAGCAGTCCCCTATCCTCTGGAAACACCATATATTTT.

CDR3 sequence reads: CASSLGPSSYEQYF. CDR3 nucleotide sequence: TGTGCCAGCAGCTTGGGCCCTTCCTCCTACGAGCAGTACTTC. The V and J genes are TRBV11-3 and TRBJ2-7; the D is unclear. Germline lookup yields CDR1 SGHNT and CDR2 YENEEA. The CDR3 has 14 residues. V was cut by 3 bases and J by 0 bases, with 9 bases left in between.

This chain joins TRBV11-2 and TRBJ2-3; 9 bases align to TRBD2. V shed 5 bases and J 5 bases; nucleotides not matched to a gene: 14. Germline CDR1 reads SGHAT; CDR2 reads FQNNGV. The CDR3 runs 17 residues. This chain's CDR3 is CASSRNRGSGGQDTQYF. In DNA, the CDR3 is TGTGCCAGCAGCCGAAATCGGGGTAGCGGGGGCCAAGATACGCAGTATTTT.

The CDR3 sequence is CASSFAEDQPQHF. The CDR3 nucleotides are TGTGCCAGCAGCTTTGCGGAGGATCAGCCCCAGCATTTT. V is TRBV11-2 and J is TRBJ1-5; D ambiguous. Between the trimmed V and J ends, which lost 3 bases and 5 bases, there was a span of 8 bases. The CDR3 spans 13 residues. CDR1 is SGHAT, CDR2 FQNNGV, per germline.

The V gene is TRBV15, the J gene TRBJ1-5; 8 bases match TRBD1. Germline loops: CDR1 LNHNV, CDR2 YYDKDF (reference sequence). The CDR3 has 16 amino acids. V was pared by 3 bases and J by 1 base, with 5 bases of the junction left unmatched. DNA of the CDR3: TGTGCCACCAGCAGGTTTACAGGGGGAAGCAATCAGCCCCAGCATTTT. Its protein product is CATSRFTGGSNQPQHF.

The gene calls are TRBV6-5 and TRBJ2-7, with TRBD1 identical over 9 bases. J gave up 5 bases and V 7 bases, and 6 bases lay outside the gene matches. This CDR3 comprises 13 residues. The germline V gene encodes CDR1 MNHEY and CDR2 SVGAGI. As DNA, the CDR3 is TGTGCCAGCAATACAGGGGGCGTCGACGAGCAGTACTTC. As protein: CASNTGGVDEQYF.

This sequence joins TRBV18 and TRBJ1-4; 7 bases are shared with TRBD1. V lost 0 bases, J lost 11 bases, and 9 bases stayed unmatched. Per germline, CDR1 KGHSH and CDR2 LQKENI. This CDR3 comprises 15 residues. The CDR3 region has the DNA TGTGCCAGCTCACCACCTGACAGGGTACAAGACAAACTGTTTTTT. It translates to CASSPPDRVQDKLFF.

The gene calls are TRBV6-2 or TRBV6-3 and TRBJ2-2; tentative D call: TRBD1 (5 bases). Deletions cut 3 bases from V and 9 bases from J, with 11 bases between. Germline-derived CDR1 and CDR2 are MNHEY and SVGEGT. The CDR3 is 13 residues long. This chain's CDR3 is CASSYGADWELFF. The CDR3 DNA reads TGTGCCAGCAGTTATGGGGCGGATTGGGAGCTGTTTTTT.

This chain connects TRBV28 to TRBJ1-1; tentatively, D is TRBD1 (5 bases). CDR3 length equals 15 residues. V lost 3 bases and J 4 bases, leaving 15 bases between the germline ends. The V gene's germline CDR1 is MDHEN and CDR2 SYDVKM. The CDR3 DNA follows: TGTGCCAGCAGTTTGGGGCTAACAAGGGGCACTGAAGCTTTCTTT. The encoded protein is CASSLGLTRGTEAFF.

CDR3 nucleotide sequence: TGTGCCAGCTCACCCTTCGCAGGGGAGACCCAGTACTTC. This gives the protein CASSPFAGETQYF. The V gene is TRBV18, the J gene TRBJ2-5, with D possibly being TRBD1 (5 bases). V was pared by 3 bases and J by 5 bases, with 10 bases between. This CDR3 contains 13 residues. CDR1 and CDR2 (germline): KGHSH, LQKENI.

The chain carries TRBV5-1 and TRBJ1-6, with D maybe TRBD1 (6 bases). Germline CDR1 is SGHRS and CDR2 is YFSETQ. Trimming shortened V by 4 bases and J by 0 bases, and 11 bases separated the two germline ends. The length of the CDR3 is 16 residues. The CDR3, as DNA: TGCGCCAGCAGCACCGGACAGACCTCCTATAATTCACCCCTCCACTTT. Translated: CASSTGQTSYNSPLHF.

V is TRBV5-4 and J is TRBJ2-3, with D tentatively TRBD2 (5 bases). Trimming took 2 bases from V and 4 from J, leaving 11 bases between them. Germline-derived CDR1 and CDR2 are SGHNT and YYREEE (reference sequence). This CDR3 region has 14 residues. The CDR3: CASSLMSGADTQYF. Written as DNA, the CDR3 is TGTGCCAGCAGCTTAATGTCCGGGGCAGATACGCAGTATTTT. Full variable domain (missing parts from reference TRBV5-4 and TRBJ2-3): ETGVTQSPTHLIKTRGQQVTLRCSSQSGHNTVSWYQQALGQGPQFIFQYYREEENGRGNFPPRFSGLQFPNYSSELNVNALELDDSALYLCASSLMSGADTQYFGPGTRLTVL.

V is TRBV3-1 (or the pseudogene TRBV3-2) and J is TRBJ2-3, with D possibly matching TRBD2 (6 bases). V lost 2 bases, J lost 3 bases, and 21 bases lay in between. In germline, CDR1 is LGHDT, CDR2 YNNKEL (reference sequence). This CDR3 comprises 18 residues. The CDR3 loop is CASSQSIGGVGTTDTQYF. CDR3 in DNA: TGTGCCAGCAGCCAATCGATAGGCGGGGTGGGCACGACAGATACGCAGTATTTT.

This chain connects TRBV24-1 to TRBJ2-5; D is unresolved. CDR1 and CDR2 from the germline V gene are KGHDR and SFDVKD. CDR3 length: 16 residues. Trimming pared 0 bases from V and 4 bases from J, leaving 14 bases between. The CDR3 DNA sequence: TGTGCCACCAGTGATTTGGACTCCAAAGAGGCAGAGACCCAGTACTTC. Protein sequence: CATSDLDSKEAETQYF.

The chain has TRBV28 and TRBJ1-2; D is unclear. This CDR3 has 14 residues. The germline V gene encodes CDR1 MDHEN and CDR2 SYDVKM. V gave up 3 bases and J gave up 8 bases, with 16 bases separating them. For the CDR3, the DNA is TGTGCCAGCAGTTTCTCTTCGGGGTCGCGAGGCTACACCTTC. Translation: CASSFSSGSRGYTF.

The genes are TRBV11-2 and TRBJ1-4; D is unresolved. Germline CDR1 is SGHAT and CDR2 is FQNNGV. The CDR3 loop spans 13 amino acids. Trimming shortened V by 3 bases and J by 10 bases, and 12 bases separated the two germline ends. CDR3 sequence reads: CASSFGEVGKLFF. CDR3 nucleotide sequence: TGTGCCAGCAGCTTCGGGGAGGTGGGAAAACTGTTTTTT.

The V gene is TRBV7-5, the J gene TRBJ2-7; the table names TRBD2, a call not compared with the DNA. TRBV7-5 is a pseudogene segment. The CDR3 covers 16 residues. The CDR3 nucleotides are TGTGCCAGAAGCTTAGCGCCGCTAGCGGTCTCCTACGAGCAGTACTTC. Encoded protein: CARSLAPLAVSYEQYF.

The CDR3 protein is CATSGIAGALSPQYF. The CDR3 DNA follows: TGTGCCACCAGTGGAATAGCGGGGGCCCTCTCTCCCCAGTACTTC. This chain links TRBV24-1 with TRBJ2-5; 9 bases are a match to TRBD2. The CDR3 is 15 amino acids. V gave up 5 bases and J gave up 9 bases; unmatched junction bases: 12. Germline V gives CDR1 KGHDR, CDR2 SFDVKD.

The chain couples TRBV24-1 to TRBJ1-2, with D uncertain. Germline assignment: CDR1 KGHDR and CDR2 SFDVKD. CDR3 length: 12 amino acids. V shed 3 bases and J shed 4 bases, with 5 bases lying between them. CDR3 in amino acids: CATSDGLYGYTF. DNA of the CDR3: TGTGCCACCAGTGATGGGCTCTATGGCTACACCTTC.

The table lists this clone with a count of one. The V call is TRBV14, the J call TRBJ1-6; D might be TRBD1 (6 bases). The V and J ends lost 4 bases and 10 bases respectively, with 20 bases between them. This CDR3 has 16 amino acids. CDR1 and CDR2 (germline): SGHDN, FVKESK. The CDR3 protein is CASSPIGDILRSPLHF. The DNA of the CDR3 is TGTGCCAGCAGCCCTATCGGGGACATCTTGCGGTCACCCCTCCACTTT.

J is TRBJ1-2 and V is TRBV19; D not resolved. The CDR3 spans 14 residues. Germline V gene data show CDR1 as LNHDA and CDR2 as SQIVND (reference sequence). Trimming shortened V by 5 bases and J by 0 bases, and 10 bases separated the two germline ends. The CDR3 region has the DNA TGTGCCAGTAGTGCAGGCGACGCTAACTATGGCTACACCTTC. This encodes CASSAGDANYGYTF.

The V call is TRBV5-1, the J call TRBJ1-1; no reliable D call. From germline, CDR1 is SGHRS and CDR2 YFSETQ. CDR3 size: 13 residues. The V and J ends lost 2 bases and 5 bases respectively, with 10 bases between them. The CDR3 protein is CASSFRERTEAFF. For the CDR3, the DNA is TGCGCCAGCAGCTTCCGGGAACGGACTGAAGCTTTCTTT.

The chain joins TRBV18 to TRBJ1-4, with D unresolved. The CDR3 loop spans 15 amino acids. V shed 2 bases and J shed 0 bases, with 7 bases lying between them. Germline assignment: CDR1 KGHSH and CDR2 LQKENI. This CDR3 is CASSPTRSTNEKLFF. CDR3 sequence (DNA): TGTGCCAGCTCACCAACCAGGTCAACTAATGAAAAACTGTTTTTT.